Each of the 31 T cell receptor beta chains below was sequenced from the same sample in a study of blood T cell repertoires in COVID-19. The assay was immunoSEQ multiplex PCR, and TCRdb's table has in-frame clones only and misses some. The repertoire has tens of thousands of clones, about four fifths of them found once; the top ten carry about 12%. The sample was peripheral blood. The receptors were gathered from a man older than 75 with acute or convalescent COVID-19.

The chain joins TRBV13 to TRBJ2-7, with no clear D. The CDR3 spans 15 residues. With 2 bases removed from V and 1 base from J, the gap between germline ends came to 12 bases. From germline, CDR1 is PRHDT and CDR2 FYEKMQ (reference sequence). The CDR3 is CASSLRRLISYEQYF. The CDR3 DNA is TGTGCCAGCAGCTTAAGGCGGCTGATATCCTACGAGCAGTACTTC.

J is TRBJ1-4 and V is TRBV4-1, with 8 bases fitting TRBD1. Trimming cost V 1 base and J 7 bases; bases outside gene matches: 11. The CDR3 spans 17 residues. Germline lookup yields CDR1 MGHRA and CDR2 YSYEKL. CDR3 in DNA: TGCGCCAGCAGCCAAGTCCTACAGGGGGGGGTGTTTGAAAAACTGTTTTTT. It translates to CASSQVLQGGVFEKLFF.

This clone occurred once. This sequence joins TRBV5-1 and TRBJ2-5, with a tentative D call TRBD1 (5 bases). Germline-derived CDR1 and CDR2 are SGHRS and YFSETQ. V was cut by 1 base and J by 1 base, with 8 bases left in between. The CDR3 totals 14 residues. CDR3 DNA sequence: TGCGCCAGCAGCTTGACAGGAACCCAAGAGACCCAGTACTTC. Translation gives CASSLTGTQETQYF.

This sequence joins TRBV7-8 and TRBJ2-5; unclear D gene. The CDR3 loop spans 15 amino acids. V was pared by 2 bases and J by 1 base, with 11 bases between. Looked up from germline, CDR1 is SGHVS and CDR2 is FQNEAQ. The CDR3 coding sequence is TGTGCCAGCAGCTTATTTTCGGCAGGCCAAGAGACCCAGTACTTC. This codes for CASSLFSAGQETQYF.

The chain recombines TRBV27 with TRBJ1-2, with D maybe TRBD1 (5 bases). Germline loops: CDR1 MNHEY, CDR2 SMNVEV (reference sequence). The CDR3 has 14 amino acids. V was cut by 6 bases and J by 6 bases, with 17 bases left in between. The CDR3 protein is CASRRDDTQDGYTF. The CDR3 DNA follows: TGTGCCAGCAGACGCGATGATACACAGGATGGCTACACCTTC.

This chain uses TRBV2 with TRBJ1-5, with 7 bases matching TRBD1. The V and J ends lost 7 bases and 5 bases, in that order; junction bases with no gene match: 5. Germline CDR1 is SNHLY and CDR2 is FYNNEI. The CDR3 is made up of 13 amino acids. The CDR3, as DNA: TGTGCCAGCAAGGGACAGCCATATCAGCCCCAGCATTTT. Translation: CASKGQPYQPQHF. The whole variable domain, filled in from reference TRBV2 and TRBJ1-5, reads EPEVTQTPSHQVTQMGQEVILRCVPISNHLYFYWYRQILGQKVEFLVSFYNNEISEKSEIFDDQFSVERPDGSNFTLKIRSTKLEDSAMYFCASKGQPYQPQHFGDGTRLSIL.

The chain carries TRBV2 and TRBJ1-3; the D gene is possibly TRBD1 (6 bases). The CDR3 length is 16 residues. V lost 2 bases to trimming and J lost 0 bases, with 11 bases between them. CDR1 is SNHLY and CDR2 is FYNNEI in the germline V gene. The CDR3 reads CASSEHTGSSGNTIYF. The CDR3 DNA is TGTGCCAGCAGTGAACACACAGGGTCCTCTGGAAACACCATATATTTT.

The genes are TRBV7-3 and TRBJ1-1, with D maybe TRBD1 (6 bases). The V gene lost 3 bases and the J gene lost 1 base, with 9 bases spanning the gap. CDR1 and CDR2 from the germline V gene are SGHTA and FQGTGA. CDR3 size: 14 residues. Written as DNA, the CDR3 is TGTGCCAGCAGCTTGGGACACTCGAACACTGAAGCTTTCTTT. It codes for CASSLGHSNTEAFF.

V and J are TRBV5-4 and TRBJ1-6; the match to TRBD1 covers 8 bases. CDR1 is SGHNT, CDR2 YYREEE, per germline (reference sequence). Trimming cost V 4 bases and J 5 bases; bases outside gene matches: 8. This CDR3 spans 16 amino acids. The CDR3 DNA is TGTGCCAGCAGCCGGGACCCGGGACAGGATAATTCACCCCTCCACTTT. Translated, it gives CASSRDPGQDNSPLHF.

The gene calls are TRBV5-1 and TRBJ1-3, with a weak D call TRBD1 (5 bases). Germline V gene lookup returns CDR1 SGHRS and CDR2 YFSETQ. V was trimmed by 0 bases and J by 4 bases, leaving 11 bases between them. The CDR3 is 15 amino acids. The CDR3 is CASSLVGGYGNTIYF. For the CDR3, the DNA is TGCGCCAGCAGCTTGGTTGGGGGGTACGGAAACACCATATATTTT.

CDR3 nucleotide sequence: TGTGCCAGCATCCCCCCCACGGGCACAGATACGCAGTATTTT. Translated, it gives CASIPPTGTDTQYF. This chain links TRBV6-5 with TRBJ2-3; D gene uncertain. This CDR3 has 14 residues. Germline values: CDR1 MNHEY, CDR2 SVGAGI. With 7 bases removed from V and 1 base from J, the gap between germline ends came to 12 bases.

This clone was seen only once. The CDR3 DNA follows: TGCAGTGCTAGTTTTTGGACAGGGACAGATACGCAGTATTTT. Its translation is CSASFWTGTDTQYF. The V call is TRBV20-1, the J call TRBJ2-3; 8 bases line up with TRBD1. Germline V lookup: CDR1 DFQATT, CDR2 SNEGSKA (reference sequence). CDR3 length equals 14 residues. V shed 3 bases, J shed 3 bases, and the junction held 5 bases outside the gene matches.

J is TRBJ1-1 and V is TRBV29-1; D is possibly TRBD1 (5 bases). Deletions cut 4 bases from V and 5 bases from J, with 14 bases between. The CDR3 consists of 13 residues. Germline CDR1 and CDR2: SQVTM and ANQGSEA. The CDR3 here is CSVAGLGETEAFF. For the CDR3, the DNA is TGCAGCGTTGCAGGGCTAGGAGAAACTGAAGCTTTCTTT.

The chain links TRBV7-9 to TRBJ2-2, with 11 bases fitting TRBD2. Germline CDR1 and CDR2: SEHNR and FQNEAQ (reference sequence). There are 16 residues in the CDR3. V lost 5 bases, J lost 7 bases, and 9 bases stayed unmatched. The CDR3 sequence is CASSARLAGFVGELFF. CDR3 in DNA: TGTGCCAGCAGCGCGAGACTAGCGGGGTTTGTCGGGGAGCTGTTTTTT.

Only one count was recorded for this clone. This chain connects TRBV7-2 to TRBJ1-5; D remains ambiguous. V lost 3 bases and J lost 5, with 8 bases in between. Germline lookup yields CDR1 SGHTA and CDR2 FQGNSA. CDR3 length: 13 residues. The CDR3, as DNA: TGTGCCAGCAGCTTGGCAATCCATCAGCCCCAGCATTTT. It encodes CASSLAIHQPQHF.

V usage is TRBV19 and J usage is TRBJ1-6, with D unclear. The CDR3 is made up of 12 amino acids. Germline CDR1 and CDR2: LNHDA and SQIVND (reference sequence). V was shortened by 3 bases and J by 12 bases, with 9 bases between the two germline ends. CDR3 in DNA: TGTGCCAGTAGTATTCAAAACGGACCCCTCCACTTT. The encoded protein is CASSIQNGPLHF.

The gene calls are TRBV7-6 and TRBJ1-2; perhaps TRBD1 as D (5 bases). The ends were cut back, 2 bases at V and 0 bases at J, with 13 bases in the middle. Per the germline V gene, CDR1 is SGHVS and CDR2 is FNYEAQ. The CDR3 totals 16 residues. In DNA form, the CDR3 reads TGTGCCAGCAGCTTAACGGGGGGGACGACTAACTATGGCTACACCTTC. Amino acids: CASSLTGGTTNYGYTF.

This rearrangement joins TRBV19 to TRBJ2-6; 7 bases match TRBD1. Germline loops: CDR1 LNHDA, CDR2 SQIVND (reference sequence). This CDR3 is built from 16 residues. V lost 5 bases, J lost 0 bases, and 4 bases stayed unmatched. The CDR3 nucleotides read TGTGCCAGTAGTGACAGGGTAAGCTCTGGGGCCAACGTCCTGACTTTC. Its translation is CASSDRVSSGANVLTF.

V usage is TRBV19 and J usage is TRBJ1-5, with 11 bases fitting TRBD1. The CDR3 contains 15 residues. Germline V lookup: CDR1 LNHDA, CDR2 SQIVND (reference sequence). The junction had 4 bases not matched to a gene; V was cut back by 5 bases and J by 4 bases. CDR3 in amino acids: CASSVGQGVNQPQHF. The DNA for the CDR3 is TGTGCCAGTAGTGTGGGACAGGGGGTAAATCAGCCCCAGCATTTT.

This chain connects TRBV29-1 to TRBJ1-5; 9 positions match TRBD1. The V segment lost 1 base and the J segment 7 bases; nucleotides outside the gene matches: 2. CDR3 length equals 13 residues. Germline V gene data show CDR1 as SQVTM and CDR2 as ANQGSEA. This CDR3 is CSVEVDRGQPQHF. DNA for the CDR3: TGCAGCGTTGAAGTGGACAGGGGCCAGCCCCAGCATTTT.

This chain connects TRBV11-2 to TRBJ1-1, with D unresolved. This CDR3 contains 14 residues. V was pared by 2 bases and J by 7 bases, with 14 bases between. CDR1 SGHAT and CDR2 FQNNGV come from the germline V gene. CDR3 amino acids: CASSLNTDSNEAFF. Written as DNA, the CDR3 is TGTGCCAGCAGCTTAAACACGGACTCAAATGAAGCTTTCTTT.

The V call is TRBV7-8, the J call TRBJ1-2; D might be TRBD1 (6 bases). Trimming shortened V by 0 bases and J by 8 bases, and 10 bases separated the two germline ends. CDR3 length: 13 residues. Germline CDR1 is SGHVS and CDR2 is FQNEAQ. CDR3 residues: CASSLAGGRGYTF. The CDR3 coding sequence is TGTGCCAGCAGCTTAGCAGGGGGTAGGGGCTACACCTTC.

The rearrangement joins TRBV7-8 to TRBJ2-7, with TRBD1 matching over 7 bases. The V and J ends lost 5 bases and 7 bases, in that order; junction bases with no gene match: 8. This CDR3 has 13 residues. Germline V lookup: CDR1 SGHVS, CDR2 FQNEAQ. Here the CDR3 reads CASSRGQRGEQYF. As DNA, the CDR3 is TGTGCCAGCAGCAGGGGACAGCGCGGGGAGCAGTACTTC.

The chain has TRBV6-5 and TRBJ1-3; weak D call: TRBD1 (5 bases). This CDR3 is 14 amino acids long. Germline CDR1 reads MNHEY; CDR2 reads SVGAGI. V was pared by 7 bases and J by 4 bases, with 14 bases between. The CDR3 bases are TGTGCCAGCACCTCTACGGGGGGGGGAAACACCATATATTTT. Its translation: CASTSTGGGNTIYF.

The CDR3 bases are TGTGCCAGCAGTTTAAGGGCCACAGGGTCGTCCTACGAGCAGTACTTC. Translated: CASSLRATGSSYEQYF. The J gene is TRBJ2-7, the V gene TRBV27, with a weak D call TRBD1 (6 bases). There are 16 residues in the CDR3. Germline CDR1 and CDR2: MNHEY and SMNVEV (reference sequence). V was shortened by 2 bases and J by 1 base, with 15 bases between the two germline ends.

The chain uses TRBV30 and TRBJ1-2, with no clear D. V lost 3 bases to trimming and J lost 4 bases, with 24 bases between them. CDR3 size: 17 residues. Germline CDR1 is GTSNPN and CDR2 is SVGIG (reference sequence). Here the CDR3 reads CAWRVPALGLASYGYTF. The CDR3 DNA is TGTGCCTGGAGAGTACCTGCCCTTGGGTTAGCCTCCTATGGCTACACCTTC. The full variable domain, completed using reference TRBV30 and TRBJ1-2, is SQTIHQWPATLVQPVGSPLSLECTVEGTSNPNLYWYRQAAGRGLQLLFYSVGIGQISSEVPQNLSASRPQDRQFILSSKKLLLSDSGFYLCAWRVPALGLASYGYTFGSGTRLTVV.

The chain is built from TRBV4-2 and TRBJ2-7; 8 positions agree with TRBD2. CDR3 size: 14 residues. Trimming removed 1 base from V and 1 base from J; junction bases left unmatched: 0. CDR1 LGHNA and CDR2 YNFKEQ come from the germline V gene. The CDR3 here is CASSQAGGSYEQYF. CDR3 coding DNA: TGTGCCAGCAGCCAAGCGGGGGGGTCCTACGAGCAGTACTTC.

For this clone: In the same sample, other DNA sequences code for this CDR3. This chain connects TRBV5-1 to TRBJ1-2, with 11 bases lining up with TRBD1. Germline V gene sequence: CDR1 SGHRS, CDR2 YFSETQ. The junction had 2 bases not matched to a gene; V was cut back by 4 bases and J by 0 bases. This CDR3 comprises 15 residues. CDR3 in amino acids: CASSLGQGANYGYTF. The CDR3 nucleotides are TGCGCCAGCAGCCTGGGACAGGGGGCTAACTATGGCTACACCTTC.

The chain links TRBV11-1 to TRBJ2-5, with TRBD2 matching 12 bases. The CDR3 sequence is 16 residues long. Per the germline V gene, CDR1 is SGHAT and CDR2 is FQDESV (reference sequence). Losses at the gene ends were 4 bases for V and 5 bases for J; bases not matched to a gene: 8. The DNA of the CDR3 is TGTGCCAGCAGCTCTCCTAGCGGGGGGGCCCGGGAGACCCAGTACTTC. Encoded protein: CASSSPSGGARETQYF.

This clone was detected only once. This chain joins TRBV30 and TRBJ1-4; a weak D match, TRBD1 (5 bases). CDR1 is GTSNPN and CDR2 is SVGIG in the germline V gene (reference sequence). This CDR3 has 12 residues. Trimming stripped 3 bases from V and 5 bases from J, with 7 bases between. Here the CDR3 DNA reads TGTGCCTGGAGCAGGGAAAATGAAAAACTGTTTTTT. As protein: CAWSRENEKLFF.

The chain couples TRBV5-3 to TRBJ1-1, with 11 bases fitting TRBD1. TRBV5-3 is treated as an ORF (open reading frame) with a function not yet certain. The CDR3 covers 21 residues. With V trimmed by 3 bases and J by 0 bases, 19 bases remained unmatched. This chain's CDR3 is CARSWAPGTGGRGFMNTEAFF. The CDR3 nucleotides read TGTGCCAGAAGCTGGGCCCCCGGGACAGGGGGGCGAGGGTTCATGAACACTGAAGCTTTCTTT.